This T cell receptor (beta chain) was profiled in a study of blood T cell repertoires in COVID-19. At the level of the study: From the United States, Italy and Spain came samples of acute and convalescent COVID-19. The cDNA or gDNA used as material had been derived from T cells, B-cell-depleted T cells, or PBMCs.

The CDR3 totals 15 residues. V lost 3 bases, J lost 7 bases, and 6 bases stayed unmatched. Germline values: CDR1 SGDLS, CDR2 YYNGEE. One Seattle source followed patients from active infection through their disease course. As handled by the study authors: The assay estimated nucleated cells by amplifying reference gene primers. Only in-frame clones appear in the TCRdb table, and some are missing; sequencing was by immunoSEQ multiplex PCR. V, J and clone size are those of that table, while D and trimming were read from the DNA. The sample lists tens of thousands of clones, roughly 70% seen once, with 3.9% in the top ten.

This receptor was taken from a man between 65 and 79 years old with COVID-19, enrolled during active disease. The sequencing input was peripheral blood. V and J are TRBV9 and TRBJ2-1, with 11 bases matching TRBD2. The DNA for the CDR3 is TGTGCCAGCAGCGCGGCTAGCGGGAGGTCTAATGAGCAGTTCTTC. Translated: CASSAASGRSNEQFF.